Listed below are T cell receptor beta chains from one sample, sequenced in a study of T cell repertoires in aging, cancer and after chemotherapy. TCRdb analysed the multiplex PCR reads with MiXCR anew, one entry per CDR3 protein. This table has over 1,500 distinct CDR3 sequences, under 25% appearing once. Sample: blood. The receptors derive from a human donor with a solid tumor. Both conserved end residues are part of each CDR3. The D gene is left open where the match is weak. Only part of the rows carry a size: once, few, many, or a class if the clone is expanded.

D	V	size	J	DNA	CDR3
TRBD1	TRBV6-4	medium-sized	TRBJ2-3	TGTGCCAGCAGTGAGCGGAACAGGGGGCTAGAGAGCACAGATACGCAGTATTTT	CASSERNRGLESTDTQYF
TRBD1	TRBV12-3/TRBV12-4	once	TRBJ2-4	TGTGCCAGCAGTTTAATAACGGGACAGCTAGGAGTCAAAAACATTCAGTACTTC	CASSLITGQLGVKNIQYF
TRBD2	TRBV19	NA	TRBJ2-3	TGTGCCAGTAGGTCAAGGACTAGCGGGATCACAGATACGCAGTATTTT	CASRSRTSGITDTQYF
TRBD2	TRBV6-1	NA	TRBJ2-2	TGTGCCAGCAGCTTGGCCGCGGGAGTCAACACCGGGGAGCTGTTTTTT	CASSLAAGVNTGELFF
NA	TRBV5-6	large	TRBJ2-7	TGTGCCAGCAGCTCTCCCCATACCTACGAGCAGTACTTC	CASSSPHTYEQYF
NA	TRBV29-1	once	TRBJ2-7	TGCAGCGTTGTAGGGGACGCCTACGAGCAGTACTTC	CSVVGDAYEQYF
NA	TRBV30	NA	TRBJ2-3	TGTGCCTGGGCGCCGTGGGTAGCGGGCACAGATACGCAGTATTTT	CAWAPWVAGTDTQYF
NA	TRBV19	large	TRBJ2-2	TGTGCCACCCTGGGTGTCGGGGAGCTGTTTTTT	CATLGVGELFF
NA	TRBV11-3	few	TRBJ2-1	TGTGCCAGCAGTCTGAACCAAGTGAGTAATGAGCAGTTCTTC	CASSLNQVSNEQFF
NA	TRBV6-8	large	TRBJ1-1	TGTGCCAGCAGTAATACCCAAACAGACATGAACACTGAAGCTTTCTTT	CASSNTQTDMNTEAFF
TRBD2	TRBV10-3	few	TRBJ2-1	TGTGCCATCAGTGAGCCAGGCGCGAGCGGGAGCAGCGGTGAGCAGTTCTTC	CAISEPGASGSSGEQFF
NA	TRBV6-1	medium-sized	TRBJ1-5	TGTGCCAGCATCCCCGGAAGGGATCAGCCCCAGCATTTT	CASIPGRDQPQHF
NA	TRBV20-1	NA	TRBJ2-3	TGCAGTGCTAGAGATTGGGCAGCGGGCACAGATACGCAGTATTTT	CSARDWAAGTDTQYF
NA	TRBV29-1	large	TRBJ2-3	TGCAGCGTCGCCGGGACTAGCACAGATACGCAGTATTTT	CSVAGTSTDTQYF
NA	TRBV6-4	few	TRBJ2-6	TGTGCCAGCAGTGAGAGGGGGGGCTCTGGGGCCAACGTCCTGACTTTC	CASSERGGSGANVLTF
NA	TRBV5-4	NA	TRBJ2-1	TGTGCCAGCAGCTCGGCCCAGGACACGAGGCGCCATGAGCAGTTCTTC	CASSSAQDTRRHEQFF
NA	TRBV6-5	medium-sized	TRBJ1-1	TGTGCCAGCAGTTACCTCCCGGGCGGCACTGAAGCTTTCTTT	CASSYLPGGTEAFF
NA	TRBV20-1	NA	TRBJ2-1	TGCAGTGCTAGAGGTGATCTAGTCACGAGCAATAAGCAGTTCTTC	CSARGDLVTSNKQFF
TRBD2	TRBV18	medium-sized	TRBJ2-7	TGTGCCAGCTCACTTAGCGGGGTACCCTACGAGCAGTACTTC	CASSLSGVPYEQYF
NA	TRBV20-1	large	TRBJ1-2	TGCAGTGCTTCGGGCGGGGGCTATGAAGCTAACTATGGCTACACCTTC	CSASGGGYEANYGYTF
NA	TRBV12-3/TRBV12-4	medium-sized	TRBJ2-5	TGTGCCAGCAGTTTCCGGCGGGGTAACCAGGACCAGTACTTC	CASSFRRGNQDQYF
NA	TRBV28	NA	TRBJ2-7	TGTGCCAGCAGTCACCAGGGACCCGACTACGAGCAGTACTTC	CASSHQGPDYEQYF
NA	TRBV7-3	NA	TRBJ2-1	TGTGCCAGCAGCTTAGACCTCCTAAGCTACAATGAGCAGTTCTTC	CASSLDLLSYNEQFF
NA	TRBV5-5	NA	TRBJ1-3	TGTGCCAGCAGCTATGCCGGTCTCAGCCGCTCTTTAAACACCATATATTTT	CASSYAGLSRSLNTIYF
TRBD2	TRBV20-1	medium-sized	TRBJ2-7	TGCAGTGCTAGTCTGCCTAGCGGGGGCTCCTACGAGCAGTACTTC	CSASLPSGGSYEQYF
TRBD1	TRBV20-1	few	TRBJ2-5	TGCAGTGCTTGGGACAGGGAATACTTGGAGACCCAGTACTTC	CSAWDREYLETQYF
NA	TRBV5-1	NA	TRBJ1-3	TGCGCCAGCAGCACGGGGGGATCTGGAAACACCATATATTTT	CASSTGGSGNTIYF
NA	TRBV9	few	TRBJ2-3	TGTGCCAGCAGTACGACTAGATGGGGAGAAACAGATACGCAGTATTTT	CASSTTRWGETDTQYF
TRBD1	TRBV29-1	large	TRBJ2-7	TGCAGCGCCCTGGACAGGCGAAGCTCCTACGAGCAGTACTTC	CSALDRRSSYEQYF
NA	TRBV11-3	large	TRBJ1-1	TGTGCCAGCAGCTTACGGGAGCGGACTGAAGCTTTCTTT	CASSLRERTEAFF
NA	TRBV5-4	large	TRBJ2-7	TGTGCCAGCAGCTTGGGGGCATCCCCCTACGAGCAGTACTTC	CASSLGASPYEQYF
NA	TRBV6-5	large	TRBJ1-5	TGTGCCAGCAGTGGACAGCAGAATCAGCCCCAGCATTTT	CASSGQQNQPQHF
TRBD1	TRBV12-3/TRBV12-4	medium-sized	TRBJ1-1	TGTGCCAGCACCCCTCCGACAGGGGACAACACTGAAGCTTTCTTT	CASTPPTGDNTEAFF
NA	TRBV12-3/TRBV12-4	NA	TRBJ2-3	TGTGCCAGCAGTCCTAGCAGTCCTAGCACAGATACGCAGTATTTT	CASSPSSPSTDTQYF
NA	TRBV29-1	large	TRBJ2-3	TGCAGCGCCGGTGACGGGGCCCGCACAGATACGCAGTATTTT	CSAGDGARTDTQYF
NA	TRBV20-1	few	TRBJ2-5	TGCAGTGCTAGTCTGGAGACCCAGTACTTC	CSASLETQYF
TRBD1	TRBV12-3/TRBV12-4	few	TRBJ2-1	TGTGCCAGCAGCCCCGACAGGGGGAGAGGCAATGAGCAGTTCTTC	CASSPDRGRGNEQFF
NA	TRBV20-1	medium-sized	TRBJ2-2	TGCAGTGCTAGCGGCCCGAACACCGGGGAGCTGTTTTTT	CSASGPNTGELFF
NA	TRBV7-9	medium-sized	TRBJ2-3	TGTGCCAGCAGCTTCCCTAGCACCGATACGCAGTATTTT	CASSFPSTDTQYF
NA	TRBV29-1	large	TRBJ2-5	TGCAGCGTTGGGGGTGCCAATGATCAAGAGACCCAGTACTTC	CSVGGANDQETQYF
NA	TRBV5-4	medium-sized	TRBJ1-1	TGTGCCAGCAGCTTGGACAGGGCGAGCACTGAAGCTTTCTTT	CASSLDRASTEAFF
NA	TRBV29-1	large	TRBJ1-1	TGCAGCGCCTCGAACACTGAAGCTTTCTTT	CSASNTEAFF
NA	TRBV20-1	medium-sized	TRBJ1-1	TGCAGTGCTCCCGCCGGTAGGACTGAAGCTTTCTTT	CSAPAGRTEAFF
NA	TRBV7-9	medium-sized	TRBJ1-1	TGTGCCAGCAGCTCTCAACAGGGCGCCACTGAAGCTTTCTTT	CASSSQQGATEAFF
TRBD2	TRBV7-3	large	TRBJ2-3	TGTGCCAGCAGCCCCGGGACTACCAATACGCAGTATTTT	CASSPGTTNTQYF
TRBD1	TRBV29-1	NA	TRBJ1-2	TGCAGCGTTGAAGTGTCCGGGACAGGGAACTATGGCTACACCTTC	CSVEVSGTGNYGYTF
NA	TRBV5-4	medium-sized	TRBJ2-2	TGTGCCAGCAGCTTGGACCCTAGCTTAAACACCGGGGAGCTGTTTTTT	CASSLDPSLNTGELFF
TRBD1	TRBV19	NA	TRBJ1-3	TGTGCCAGTAGCCGAAGGACAGGGGGAGGGAATTCTGGAAACACCATATATTTT	CASSRRTGGGNSGNTIYF
NA	TRBV27	NA	TRBJ1-5	TGTGCCAGCAGTTTATCTCTCGGTAGCAATCAGCCCCAGCATTTT	CASSLSLGSNQPQHF
TRBD2	TRBV20-1	NA	TRBJ2-3	TGCAGTGCTCCAACTAGCGGGAGGAGGTTGGTCACAGATACGCAGTATTTT	CSAPTSGRRLVTDTQYF
TRBD1	TRBV29-1	medium-sized	TRBJ2-5	TGCAGCGTCGACTTAACAGGGGTGCAAGAGACCCAGTACTTC	CSVDLTGVQETQYF
TRBD2	TRBV5-1	NA	TRBJ2-3	TGCGCCAGCAGGGTACTAGCGGGGACAGATACGCAGTATTTT	CASRVLAGTDTQYF
NA	TRBV12-3/TRBV12-4	medium-sized	TRBJ2-5	TGTGCCAGCAGTTTAGTCGTTGTAGGGGAGACCCAGTACTTC	CASSLVVVGETQYF
NA	TRBV25-1	NA	TRBJ2-3	TGTGCCAGCAGTGGCAGTTCACATACGCAGTATTTT	CASSGSSHTQYF
TRBD1	TRBV25-1	NA	TRBJ2-2	TGTGCCAGCCGCCCGCCGGGACAGAGCATCACCGGGGAGCTGTTTTTT	CASRPPGQSITGELFF
NA	TRBV6-5	NA	TRBJ2-3	TGTGCCAGCAGTTCCGGCCTTAGTACGCAGTATTTT	CASSSGLSTQYF
TRBD2	TRBV30	NA	TRBJ2-3	TGTGCCTGGGCGCCGGGGGTAGCGGGCACAGATAAGCAGTATTTT	CAWAPGVAGTDKQYF
TRBD1	TRBV25-1	once	TRBJ2-1	TGTGCCAGCAGTGCCCGGGACAGGGGGATTCACAATGAGCAGTTCTTC	CASSARDRGIHNEQFF
NA	TRBV6-1	NA	TRBJ2-3	TGTGCCAGAAGTGAATGGTCAGGCCAAAGCACAGATACGCAGTATTTT	CARSEWSGQSTDTQYF
TRBD2	TRBV5-6	once	TRBJ2-1	TGTGCCAGCAGCTTTGGGCCTAGCGGGGGGGGGGGGGGGCAGTTCTTC	CASSFGPSGGGGGQFF